Only one count was recorded for the clone carrying this TCR beta chain. Libraries were prepared by immunoSEQ multiplex PCR; TCRdb keeps only in-frame clonotypes and omits some of them. The sample holds about 150,000 clones; approximately 82% are singletons and the top ten take approximately 9.4%. The data were obtained in a study of blood T cell repertoires in COVID-19. The CDR3 extends over 18 amino acids. Germline CDR1 reads MNHEY; CDR2 reads SVGEGT. With V trimmed by 5 bases and J by 0 bases, 13 bases remained unmatched. The sequence came from a woman in her fifties or sixties with acute or convalescent COVID-19. The source material was peripheral blood. The chain combines TRBV6-2 or TRBV6-3 with TRBJ1-5, with 7 nucleotides matching TRBD1. CDR3: CASSGPRDRVYSNQPQHF. The DNA of the CDR3 is TGTGCCAGCAGTGGGCCCCGGGACAGAGTCTATAGCAATCAGCCCCAGCATTTT.